The 4 T cell receptor beta chains in this list originate from one sample, sequenced in a study of T-cell reconstitution after alpha-beta-depleted transplantation in children. A library of TCRbeta sequences, prepared with unique molecular identifiers, was generated. In TCRdb, the PCR reads were re-called with MiXCR into one record per CDR3 protein. The sample carries about 420,000 distinct CDR3 sequences, about 11% recorded once. The specimen comprised PBMCs from the stem cell graft donor, sampled from the stem cell graft. The receptors come from a human donor who donated a stem cell graft to a child with acute myeloid leukemia.

This clonotype was picked up a small number of times. The chain uses TRBV16 and TRBJ2-7, with 8 bases aligning to TRBD1. CDR1 and CDR2 (germline): KGHSY, FQNENV. V trimming: 4 bases; J trimming: 7 bases; junction bases outside the gene matches: 9. The CDR3 covers 14 residues. CDR3 region: CASSRARTGGEQYF. CDR3 sequence (DNA): TGTGCCAGCAGCCGGGCAAGAACAGGGGGTGAGCAGTACTTC.

This rearrangement joins TRBV20-1 to TRBJ1-6, with D perhaps matching TRBD1 (5 bases). The germline V gene encodes CDR1 DFQATT and CDR2 SNEGSKA (reference sequence). Trimming pared 2 bases from V and 6 bases from J, leaving 14 bases between. The CDR3 runs 15 residues. The CDR3 coding sequence is TGCAGTGCTAGACGCCGGGGGACCGGTAATTCACCCCTCCACTTT. Translating it yields CSARRRGTGNSPLHF.

This clonotype was picked up a small number of times. This chain joins TRBV5-5 and TRBJ2-2; D might be TRBD1 (6 bases). This CDR3 is 16 amino acids long. CDR1 is SGHKS, CDR2 YYEKEE, per germline (reference sequence). Trimming took off 2 bases at V and 0 bases at J, with 11 bases between the two ends. The CDR3 region is CASSLRQVPNTGELFF. In DNA, the CDR3 is TGTGCCAGCAGCTTAAGACAGGTCCCGAACACCGGGGAGCTGTTTTTT.

This chain links TRBV4-1 with TRBJ2-1, with D possibly matching TRBD2 (6 bases). The V end lost 0 bases, the J end lost 8 bases, and 14 bases lay between the germline ends. This CDR3 is built from 15 residues. Germline loops: CDR1 MGHRA, CDR2 YSYEKL. The CDR3 DNA follows: TGCGCCAGCAGCCAAGAGTGGCGGGGAACGGATGAGCAGTTCTTC. Translated: CASSQEWRGTDEQFF.